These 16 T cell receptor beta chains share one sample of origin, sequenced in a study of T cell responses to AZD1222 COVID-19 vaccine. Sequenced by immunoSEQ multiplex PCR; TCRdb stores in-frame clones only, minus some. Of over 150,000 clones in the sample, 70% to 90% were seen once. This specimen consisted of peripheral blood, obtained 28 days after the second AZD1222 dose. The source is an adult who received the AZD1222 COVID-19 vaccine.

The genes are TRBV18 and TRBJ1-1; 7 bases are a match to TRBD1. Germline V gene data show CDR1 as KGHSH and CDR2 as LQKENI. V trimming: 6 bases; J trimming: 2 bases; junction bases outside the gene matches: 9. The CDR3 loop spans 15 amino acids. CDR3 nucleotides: TGTGCCAGCTCCCCGGGGAGGGGGCGCAACACTGAAGCTTTCTTT. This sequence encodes CASSPGRGRNTEAFF.

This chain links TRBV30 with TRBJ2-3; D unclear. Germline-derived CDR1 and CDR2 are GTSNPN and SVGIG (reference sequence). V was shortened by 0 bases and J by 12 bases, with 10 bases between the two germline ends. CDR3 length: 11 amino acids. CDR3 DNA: TGTGCCTGGAGTGTAGGGCTGATACAGTATTTT. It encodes CAWSVGLIQYF.

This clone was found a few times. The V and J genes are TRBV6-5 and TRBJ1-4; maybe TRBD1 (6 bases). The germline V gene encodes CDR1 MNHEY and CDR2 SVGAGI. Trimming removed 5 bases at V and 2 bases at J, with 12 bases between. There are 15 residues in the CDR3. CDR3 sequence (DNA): TGTGCCAGCAGTACACACAGGGCTACTAATGAAAAACTGTTTTTT. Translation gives CASSTHRATNEKLFF.

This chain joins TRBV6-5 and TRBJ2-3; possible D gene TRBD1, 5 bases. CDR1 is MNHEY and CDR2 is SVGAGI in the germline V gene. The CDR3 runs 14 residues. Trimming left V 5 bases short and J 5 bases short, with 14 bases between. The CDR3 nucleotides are TGTGCCAGCAGTCTCCAGGGTTCCCTAGATACGCAGTATTTT. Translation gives CASSLQGSLDTQYF.

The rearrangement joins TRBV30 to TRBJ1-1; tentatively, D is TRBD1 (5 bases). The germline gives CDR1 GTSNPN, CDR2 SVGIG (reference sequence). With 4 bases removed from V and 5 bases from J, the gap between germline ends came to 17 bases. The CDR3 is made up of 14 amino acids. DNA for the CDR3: TGTGCCTGGACCCCCAGGGTTCGAGGAACTGAAGCTTTCTTT. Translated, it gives CAWTPRVRGTEAFF.

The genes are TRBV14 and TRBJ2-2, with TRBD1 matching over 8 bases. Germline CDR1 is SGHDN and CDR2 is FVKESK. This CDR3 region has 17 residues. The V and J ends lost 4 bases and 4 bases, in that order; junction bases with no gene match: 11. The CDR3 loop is CASSRNPGQEVTGELFF. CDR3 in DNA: TGTGCCAGCAGCCGAAACCCGGGACAGGAAGTCACCGGGGAGCTGTTTTTT.

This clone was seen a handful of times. The CDR3 region is CASSSLSVSQETQYF. The CDR3 DNA follows: TGTGCCAGCAGTTCGCTAAGCGTGAGCCAAGAGACCCAGTACTTC. The J gene is TRBJ2-5, the V gene TRBV2; D gene uncertain. Trimming stripped 5 bases from V and 1 base from J, with 14 bases between. Looked up from germline, CDR1 is SNHLY and CDR2 is FYNNEI. The CDR3 length is 15 residues.

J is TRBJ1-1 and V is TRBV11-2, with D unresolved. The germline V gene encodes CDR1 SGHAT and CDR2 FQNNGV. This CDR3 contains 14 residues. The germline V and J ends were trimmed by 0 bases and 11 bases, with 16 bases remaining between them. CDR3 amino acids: CASSLEVGVFLAFF. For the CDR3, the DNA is TGTGCCAGCAGCTTAGAAGTCGGGGTCTTTTTGGCTTTCTTT.

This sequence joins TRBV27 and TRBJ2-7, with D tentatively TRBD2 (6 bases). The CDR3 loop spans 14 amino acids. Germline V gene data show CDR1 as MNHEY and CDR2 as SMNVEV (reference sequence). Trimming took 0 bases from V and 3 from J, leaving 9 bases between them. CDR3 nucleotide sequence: TGTGCCAGCAGTTTATCGAGGAGGGACTACGAGCAGTACTTC. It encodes CASSLSRRDYEQYF.

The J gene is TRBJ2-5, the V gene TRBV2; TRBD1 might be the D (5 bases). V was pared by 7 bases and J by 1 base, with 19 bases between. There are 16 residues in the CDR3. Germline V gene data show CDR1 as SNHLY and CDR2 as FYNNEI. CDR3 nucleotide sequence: TGTGCCAGCACTCTAGGGAACAGGAGAATCCAAGAGACCCAGTACTTC. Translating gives CASTLGNRRIQETQYF.

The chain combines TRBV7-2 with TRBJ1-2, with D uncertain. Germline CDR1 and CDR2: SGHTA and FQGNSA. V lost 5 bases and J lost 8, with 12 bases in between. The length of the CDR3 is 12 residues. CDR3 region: CASSPPGEGYTF. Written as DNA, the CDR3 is TGTGCCAGCAGCCCCCCTGGGGAGGGCTACACCTTC.

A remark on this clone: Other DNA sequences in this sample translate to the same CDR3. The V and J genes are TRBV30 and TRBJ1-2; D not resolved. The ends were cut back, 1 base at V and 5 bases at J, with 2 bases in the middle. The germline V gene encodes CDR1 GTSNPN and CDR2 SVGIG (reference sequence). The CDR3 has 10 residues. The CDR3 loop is CAWSGYGYTF. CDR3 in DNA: TGTGCCTGGAGTGGGTATGGCTACACCTTC.

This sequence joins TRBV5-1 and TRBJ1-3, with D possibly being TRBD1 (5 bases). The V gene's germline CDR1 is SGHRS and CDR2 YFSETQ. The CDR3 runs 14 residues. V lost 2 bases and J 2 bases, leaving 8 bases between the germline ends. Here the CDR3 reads CASSFREPGNTIYF. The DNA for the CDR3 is TGCGCCAGCAGCTTCAGGGAACCTGGAAACACCATATATTTT.

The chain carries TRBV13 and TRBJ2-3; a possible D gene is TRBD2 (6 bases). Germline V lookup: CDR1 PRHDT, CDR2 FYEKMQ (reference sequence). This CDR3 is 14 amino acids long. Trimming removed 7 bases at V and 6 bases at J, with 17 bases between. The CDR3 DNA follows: TGTGCCAGCACCACCCGCGGGGAGGCGGATACGCAGTATTTT. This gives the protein CASTTRGEADTQYF.

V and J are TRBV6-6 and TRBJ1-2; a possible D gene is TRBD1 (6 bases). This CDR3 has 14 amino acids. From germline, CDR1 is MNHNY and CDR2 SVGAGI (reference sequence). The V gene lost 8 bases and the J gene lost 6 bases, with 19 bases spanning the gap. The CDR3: CASHKTDRPNGYTF. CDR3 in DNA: TGTGCCAGCCACAAAACGGACAGACCCAATGGCTACACCTTC.

DNA for the CDR3: TGTGCCAGTAGCAAAAGGACAGATAACTATGGCTACACCTTC. This gives the protein CASSKRTDNYGYTF. This rearrangement joins TRBV19 to TRBJ1-2, with D maybe TRBD1 (6 bases). The V gene lost 6 bases and the J gene lost 1 base, with 12 bases spanning the gap. Germline lookup yields CDR1 LNHDA and CDR2 SQIVND (reference sequence). The CDR3 length is 14 residues. The full variable domain, in which reference TRBV19 and TRBJ1-2 provide the parts outside the CDR3, is DGGITQSPKYLFRKEGQNVTLSCEQNLNHDAMYWYRQDPGQGLRLIYYSQIVNDFQKGDIAEGYSVSREKKESFPLTVTSAQKNPTAFYLCASSKRTDNYGYTFGSGTRLTVV.